Below are 8 T cell receptor beta chains sequenced from a single sample in a study of cytotoxic CD8 clonotypes in ibrutinib-treated CLL. Repertoires were generated with immunoSEQ multiplex PCR, while TCRdb's copy carries only in-frame clones and drops some. The sample lists 70,000 to 80,000 clones; roughly 85% were seen once. The material was PBMCs, obtained after 24 months of ibrutinib treatment. The receptors shown here come from a human donor with chronic lymphocytic leukemia.

This rearrangement joins TRBV2 to TRBJ1-5, with D uncertain. Germline CDR1 and CDR2: SNHLY and FYNNEI. The germline V and J ends were trimmed by 7 bases and 5 bases, with 9 bases remaining between them. CDR3 length: 12 amino acids. The CDR3 DNA sequence: TGTGCCAGCAAGGGATTAGATCAGCCCCAGCATTTT. As protein: CASKGLDQPQHF.

The chain employs TRBV7-3 and TRBJ2-3; unclear D gene. With 4 bases removed from V and 4 bases from J, the gap between germline ends came to 6 bases. The CDR3 runs to 12 residues. Germline V gene lookup returns CDR1 SGHTA and CDR2 FQGTGA. The CDR3 nucleotides read TGTGCCAGCAGCTCGTCCGCAGATACGCAGTATTTT. As protein: CASSSSADTQYF.

The V call is TRBV29-1, the J call TRBJ2-1; 9 nucleotides agree with TRBD1. The CDR3 extends over 14 amino acids. Germline assignment: CDR1 SQVTM and CDR2 ANQGSEA. The trim removed 6 bases at V and 9 bases at J, leaving 12 bases unmatched. CDR3 in DNA: TGCAGCGTGAACCGGGACAGGGTAGTCGGTGAGCAGTTCTTC. As protein: CSVNRDRVVGEQFF.

V gene TRBV10-2 combines with J gene TRBJ2-6; D not certain. This CDR3 is 14 amino acids long. V lost 3 bases, J lost 0 bases, and 3 bases lay in between. Germline V gene data show CDR1 as WSHSY and CDR2 as SAAADI. The CDR3: CASSDASGANVLTF. The CDR3 DNA follows: TGCGCCAGCAGTGATGCCTCTGGGGCCAACGTCCTGACTTTC.

J is TRBJ2-5 and V is TRBV28; 8 bases agree with TRBD2. The end of the DNA aligns better with TRBJ2-7, so the J call may be wrong. The germline gives CDR1 MDHEN, CDR2 SYDVKM. There are 16 residues in the CDR3. The CDR3 sequence is CASSSSGTRIRYEQYF. Written as DNA, the CDR3 is TGTGCCAGCAGTTCCTCCGGGACTAGAATCCGCTACGAGCAGTACTTC.

V gene TRBV28 combines with J gene TRBJ2-1; a possible D gene is TRBD2 (5 bases). The V and J ends lost 4 bases and 9 bases respectively, with 10 bases between them. From germline, CDR1 is MDHEN and CDR2 SYDVKM. The length of the CDR3 is 12 residues. CDR3 in amino acids: CASSSPGSEQFF. CDR3 bases: TGTGCCAGCAGTTCTCCGGGGAGTGAGCAGTTCTTC.

V is TRBV28 and J is TRBJ1-5, with a possible D match to TRBD1 (5 bases). CDR3 length: 15 residues. The germline CDR1 and CDR2 sequences are MDHEN and SYDVKM. V was cut by 3 bases and J by 5 bases, with 14 bases left in between. The CDR3: CASSFWGGDYQPQHF. As DNA, the CDR3 is TGTGCCAGCAGTTTTTGGGGGGGGGATTATCAGCCCCAGCATTTT.

This chain links TRBV12-5 with TRBJ2-3; 14 nucleotides match TRBD2. CDR3 size: 16 residues. Germline CDR1 is LGHNT and CDR2 is FRNRAP. V was pared by 6 bases and J by 4 bases, with 6 bases of the junction left unmatched. This CDR3 is CASGPGTSGSSDTQYF. The CDR3 region has the DNA TGTGCTAGTGGACCAGGGACTAGCGGGAGCTCAGATACGCAGTATTTT. The whole variable domain, filled in from reference TRBV12-5 and TRBJ2-3, reads DARVTQTPRHKVTEMGQEVTMRCQPILGHNTVFWYRQTMMQGLELLAYFRNRAPLDDSGMPKDRFSAEMPDATLATLKIQPSEPRDSAVYFCASGPGTSGSSDTQYFGPGTRLTVL.